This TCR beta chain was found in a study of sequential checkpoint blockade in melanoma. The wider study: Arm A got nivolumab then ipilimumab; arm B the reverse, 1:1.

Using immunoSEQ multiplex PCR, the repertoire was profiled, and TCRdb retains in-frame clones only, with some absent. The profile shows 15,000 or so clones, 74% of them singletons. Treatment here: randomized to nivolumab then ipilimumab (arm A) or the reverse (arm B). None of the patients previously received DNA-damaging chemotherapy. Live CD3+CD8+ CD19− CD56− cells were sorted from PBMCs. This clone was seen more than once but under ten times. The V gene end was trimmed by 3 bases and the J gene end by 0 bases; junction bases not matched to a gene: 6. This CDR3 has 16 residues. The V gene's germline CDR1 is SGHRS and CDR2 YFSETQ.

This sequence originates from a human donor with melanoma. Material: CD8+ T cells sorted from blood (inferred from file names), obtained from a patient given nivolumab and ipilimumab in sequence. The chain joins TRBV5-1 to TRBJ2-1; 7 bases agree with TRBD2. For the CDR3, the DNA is TGCGCCAGCAGCTCGCACCTAGCGGCCTCCTACAATGAGCAGTTCTTC. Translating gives CASSSHLAASYNEQFF.